This T cell receptor (beta chain) was obtained from a study of blood T cell repertoires in COVID-19. Study-wide context: The analysed material was cDNA or gDNA that came from T cells, B-cell-depleted T cells, or PBMCs.

All recovered Cohort 3 donors got two negative PCRs, got clearance, or saw symptom resolution. This CDR3 is built from 13 residues. Deletions cut 3 bases from V and 2 bases from J, with 7 bases between. CDR1 and CDR2 (germline): SGHRS, YFSETQ. Profiling relied on immunoSEQ multiplex PCR, and the TCRdb table lists in-frame clones only, not all of them. The data contain hundreds of thousands of clones, around 91% of them singletons. Sequencing used PBMCs or T cells enriched from blood (not recorded which). This receptor was identified in a young man who had recovered from COVID-19. The chain has TRBV5-1 and TRBJ2-3; D uncertain. CDR3 in amino acids: CASSSRLTDTQYF. In DNA form, the CDR3 reads TGCGCCAGCAGCTCCAGGCTCACAGATACGCAGTATTTT.